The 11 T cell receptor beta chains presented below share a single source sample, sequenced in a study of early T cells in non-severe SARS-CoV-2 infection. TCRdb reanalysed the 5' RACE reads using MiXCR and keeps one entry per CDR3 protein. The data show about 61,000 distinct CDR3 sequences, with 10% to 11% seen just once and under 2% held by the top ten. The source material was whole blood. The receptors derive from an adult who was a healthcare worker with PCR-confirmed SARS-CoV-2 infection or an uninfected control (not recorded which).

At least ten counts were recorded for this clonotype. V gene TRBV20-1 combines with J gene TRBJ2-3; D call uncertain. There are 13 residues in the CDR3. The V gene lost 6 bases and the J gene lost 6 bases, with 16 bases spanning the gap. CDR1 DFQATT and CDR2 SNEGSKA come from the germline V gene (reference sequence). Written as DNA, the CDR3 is TGCAGTGCAGAGCTCCTCGCACGGGATACGCAGTATTTT. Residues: CSAELLARDTQYF.

The CDR3 sequence is CASSPSHRGSAYEQYF. DNA of the CDR3: TGTGCCAGCAGCCCCTCGCACAGGGGTAGCGCCTACGAGCAGTACTTC. The V call is TRBV5-4, the J call TRBJ2-7; TRBD1 matches at 7 bases. V lost 4 bases, J lost 2 bases, and 12 bases stayed unmatched. The germline V gene encodes CDR1 SGHNT and CDR2 YYREEE (reference sequence). CDR3 length equals 16 residues.

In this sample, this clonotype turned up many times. CDR3 sequence reads: CASSSRPHTEAFF. As DNA, the CDR3 is TGTGCCAGCAGCTCGAGGCCACACACTGAAGCTTTCTTT. The genes are TRBV7-6 and TRBJ1-1; D ambiguous. The CDR3 is 13 residues long. V lost 4 bases, J lost 3 bases, and 9 bases lay in between. Germline loops: CDR1 SGHVS, CDR2 FNYEAQ. The full variable domain, rest sourced from reference TRBV7-6 and TRBJ1-1, is GAGVSQSPRYKVTKRGQDVALRCDPISGHVSLYWYRQALGQGPEFLTYFNYEAQQDKSGLPNDRFSAERPEGSISTLTIQRTEQRDSAMYRCASSSRPHTEAFFGQGTRLTVV.

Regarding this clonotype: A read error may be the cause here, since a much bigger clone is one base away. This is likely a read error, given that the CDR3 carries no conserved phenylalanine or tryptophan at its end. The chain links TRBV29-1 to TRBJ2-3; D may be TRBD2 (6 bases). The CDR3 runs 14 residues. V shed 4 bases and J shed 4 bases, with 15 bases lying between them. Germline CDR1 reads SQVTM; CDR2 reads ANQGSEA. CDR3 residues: CSVGDSRGSDTQYL. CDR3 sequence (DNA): TGCAGCGTTGGGGATAGCCGGGGGTCAGATACGCAGTATCTT.

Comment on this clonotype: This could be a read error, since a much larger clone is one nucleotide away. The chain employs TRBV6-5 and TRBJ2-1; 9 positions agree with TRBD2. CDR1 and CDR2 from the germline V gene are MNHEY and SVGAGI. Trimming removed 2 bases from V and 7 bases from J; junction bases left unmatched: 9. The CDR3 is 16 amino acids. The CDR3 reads CASSYRWSGGNNEQFF. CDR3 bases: TGTGCCAGCAGTTACCGCTGGAGCGGGGGGAATAATGAGCAGTTCTTC.

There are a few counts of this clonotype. CDR3 in amino acids: CASSDGVHEQYF. CDR3 coding DNA: TGTGCCAGCAGTGACGGGGTCCACGAGCAGTACTTC. The rearrangement joins TRBV11-3 to TRBJ2-7; a possible D gene is TRBD2 (5 bases). Germline V gene sequence: CDR1 SGHNT, CDR2 YENEEA. The CDR3 loop spans 12 amino acids. Trimming took off 6 bases at V and 5 bases at J, with 11 bases between the two ends. Supplemented by reference TRBV11-3 and TRBJ2-7, the full variable domain reads EAGVVQSPRYKIIEKKQPVAFWCNPISGHNTLYWYLQNLGQGPELLIRYENEEAVDDSQLPKDRFSAERLKGVDSTLKIQPAELGDSAVYLCASSDGVHEQYFGPGTRLTVT.

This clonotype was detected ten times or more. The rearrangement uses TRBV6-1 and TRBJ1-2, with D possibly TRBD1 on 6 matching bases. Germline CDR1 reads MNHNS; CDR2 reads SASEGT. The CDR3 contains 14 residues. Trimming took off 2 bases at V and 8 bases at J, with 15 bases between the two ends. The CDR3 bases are TGTGCCAGCAGTGAATGGGGGCAGGGCGAGGGCTACACCTTC. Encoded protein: CASSEWGQGEGYTF.

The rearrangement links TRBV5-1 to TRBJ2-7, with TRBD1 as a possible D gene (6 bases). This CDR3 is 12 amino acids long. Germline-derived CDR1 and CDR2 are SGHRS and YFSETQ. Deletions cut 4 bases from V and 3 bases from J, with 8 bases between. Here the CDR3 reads CASSRTVYEQYF. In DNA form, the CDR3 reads TGCGCCAGCAGCAGGACAGTCTACGAGCAGTACTTC.

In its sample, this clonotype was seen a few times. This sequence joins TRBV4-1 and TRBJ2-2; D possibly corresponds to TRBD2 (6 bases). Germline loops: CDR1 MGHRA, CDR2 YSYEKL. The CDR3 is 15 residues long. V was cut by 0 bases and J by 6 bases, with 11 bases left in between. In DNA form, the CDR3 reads TGCGCCAGCAGCCAAGATTCGGGGGTGGCCGGGGAGCTGTTTTTT. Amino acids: CASSQDSGVAGELFF.

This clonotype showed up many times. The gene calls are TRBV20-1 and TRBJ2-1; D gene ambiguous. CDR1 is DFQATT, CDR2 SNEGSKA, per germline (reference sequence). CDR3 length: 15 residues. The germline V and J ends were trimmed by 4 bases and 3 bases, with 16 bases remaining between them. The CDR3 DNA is TGCAGTGCTAATTCCCTTTCCTCAAGCTACAATGAGCAGTTCTTC. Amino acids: CSANSLSSSYNEQFF.

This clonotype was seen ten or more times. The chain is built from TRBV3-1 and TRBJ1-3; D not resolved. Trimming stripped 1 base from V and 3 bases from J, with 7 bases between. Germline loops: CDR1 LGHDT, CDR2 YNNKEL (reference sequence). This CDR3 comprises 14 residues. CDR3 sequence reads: CASSQVGFGNTIYF. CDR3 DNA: TGTGCCAGCAGCCAAGTTGGCTTTGGAAACACCATATATTTT.